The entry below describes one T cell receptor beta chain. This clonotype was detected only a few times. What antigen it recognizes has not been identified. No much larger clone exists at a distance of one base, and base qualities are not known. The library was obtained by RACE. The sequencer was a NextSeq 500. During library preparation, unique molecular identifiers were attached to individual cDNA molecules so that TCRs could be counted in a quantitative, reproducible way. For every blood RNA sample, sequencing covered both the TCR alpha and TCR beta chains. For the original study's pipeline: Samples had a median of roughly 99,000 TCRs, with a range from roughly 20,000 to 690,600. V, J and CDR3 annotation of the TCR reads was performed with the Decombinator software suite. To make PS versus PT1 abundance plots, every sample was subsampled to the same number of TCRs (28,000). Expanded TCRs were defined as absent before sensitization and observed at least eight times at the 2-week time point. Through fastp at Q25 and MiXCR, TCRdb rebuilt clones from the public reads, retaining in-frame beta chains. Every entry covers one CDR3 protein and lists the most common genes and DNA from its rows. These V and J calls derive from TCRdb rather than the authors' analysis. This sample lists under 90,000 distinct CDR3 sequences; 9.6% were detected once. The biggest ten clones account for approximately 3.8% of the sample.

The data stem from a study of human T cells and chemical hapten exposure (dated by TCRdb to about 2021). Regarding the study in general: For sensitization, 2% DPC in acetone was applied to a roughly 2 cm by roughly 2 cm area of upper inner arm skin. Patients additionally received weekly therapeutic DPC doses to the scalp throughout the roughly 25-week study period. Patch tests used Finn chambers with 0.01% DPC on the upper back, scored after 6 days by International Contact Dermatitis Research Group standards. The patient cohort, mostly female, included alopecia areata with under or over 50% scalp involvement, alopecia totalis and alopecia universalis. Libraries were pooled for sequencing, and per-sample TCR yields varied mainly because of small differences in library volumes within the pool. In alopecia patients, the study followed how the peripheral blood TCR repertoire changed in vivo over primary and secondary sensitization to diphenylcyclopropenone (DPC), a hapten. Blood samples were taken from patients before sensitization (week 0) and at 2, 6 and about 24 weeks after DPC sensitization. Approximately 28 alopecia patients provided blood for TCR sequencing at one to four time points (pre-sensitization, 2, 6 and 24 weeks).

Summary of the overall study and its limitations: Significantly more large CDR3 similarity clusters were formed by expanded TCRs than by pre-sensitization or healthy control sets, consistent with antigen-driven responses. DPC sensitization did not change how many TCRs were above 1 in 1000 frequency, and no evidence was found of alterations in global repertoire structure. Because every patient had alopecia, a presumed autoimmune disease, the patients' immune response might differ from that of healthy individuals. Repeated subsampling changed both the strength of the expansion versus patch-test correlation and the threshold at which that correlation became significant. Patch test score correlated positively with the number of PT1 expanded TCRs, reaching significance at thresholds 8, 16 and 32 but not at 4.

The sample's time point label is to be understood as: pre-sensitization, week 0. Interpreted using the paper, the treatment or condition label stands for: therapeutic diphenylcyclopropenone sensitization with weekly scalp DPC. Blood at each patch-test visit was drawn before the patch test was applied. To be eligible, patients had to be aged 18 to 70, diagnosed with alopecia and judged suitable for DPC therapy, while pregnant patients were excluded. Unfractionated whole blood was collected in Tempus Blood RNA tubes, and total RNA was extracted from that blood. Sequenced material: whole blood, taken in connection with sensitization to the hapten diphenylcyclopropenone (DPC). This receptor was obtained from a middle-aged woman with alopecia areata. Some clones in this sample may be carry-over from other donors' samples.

CDR3 loop: CSVEDPQGTPQYF. The DNA is TGCAGCGTTGAAGATCCACAGGGAACCCCCCAGTACTTC. The chain was built from TRBV29-1 and TRBJ2-5, with a tentative D gene TRBD1 over 6 matching bases. The CDR3 contains 13 residues, cysteine and phenylalanine counted. The sequence is cut down to CDR3 DNA, 39 bases in frame from base 1. Relative to germline, V is 0 bases shorter and J is 9 bases shorter, with 14 bases between their ends. The germline V gene sets CDR1 to SQVTM and CDR2 to ANQGSEA.